The rows below give T cell receptor beta chains drawn from one sample of a study of T cells in Graves' hyperthyroidism and ophthalmopathy. TCRdb processed the multiplex PCR reads anew with MiXCR; each CDR3 protein has one entry. This sample has fewer than 900,000 distinct CDR3 sequences; around 15% occur once, and the top ten carry under 10%. Sequenced sample: blood. Receptor source: a man aged 18 to 30 with Graves' hyperthyroidism. Both conserved end residues are part of each CDR3. Fields, in order: V gene, D gene, clone size, J gene, CDR3 DNA, CDR3 protein. The D gene is left open where the match is weak. Not every row has a clone size; where given, it reads once, few, many or a size class.

TRBV6-1,TRBD2,.,TRBJ2-2,TGTGCCAGCAGAGTAGCGGGATACACCGGGGAGCTGTTTTTT,CASRVAGYTGELFF
TRBV24-1,.,.,TRBJ2-7,TGTGCCACCAGTGGGTCCGGACAGAACTCTTCCTACGAGCAGTACTTC,CATSGSGQNSSYEQYF
TRBV6-1,.,many,TRBJ1-1,TGTGCCAGCAGTTATAAGGTGTGGAACACTGAAGCTTTCTTT,CASSYKVWNTEAFF
TRBV7-9,TRBD2,many,TRBJ2-1,TGTGCCAGCAGCTCCATACTAGCGGGACTGGGATACAATGAGCAGTTCTTC,CASSSILAGLGYNEQFF
TRBV6-1,.,few,TRBJ2-1,TGTGCCAGCAGTAACGCCGGGGGCTCCTACAATGAGCAGTTCTTC,CASSNAGGSYNEQFF
TRBV15,.,.,TRBJ1-6,TGTGCCACCAGCAGAGTAACGTCGGCTTTATTAAATTCACCCCTCCACTTT,CATSRVTSALLNSPLHF
TRBV20-1,TRBD2,many,TRBJ2-1,TGCAGTGGAGCGGGAGCGACCAATGAGCAGTTCTTC,CSGAGATNEQFF
TRBV6-2/TRBV6-3,TRBD1,few,TRBJ1-4,TGTGCCAGCAATACCGGGACAGGGGACGAAAAACTGTTTTTT,CASNTGTGDEKLFF
TRBV6-5,TRBD1,.,TRBJ2-5,TGTGCCAGCAGTTACTCGACAGGGTCGTACCAAGAGACCCAGTACTTC,CASSYSTGSYQETQYF
TRBV5-1,.,.,TRBJ1-2,TGCGCCAGCAGCTTGGATGCGGGCTACTATGGCTACACCTTC,CASSLDAGYYGYTF
TRBV20-1,TRBD2,.,TRBJ2-1,TGCAGTGCTAGGTCGGGAGGGCCAGACAATGAGCGGTTCTTC,CSARSGGPDNERFF
TRBV3-1,TRBD2,many,TRBJ2-5,TGTGCCAGCAGCCAAGAACCCAGCGGGAGTGGTGAGACCCAGTACTTC,CASSQEPSGSGETQYF
TRBV6-2/TRBV6-3,.,.,TRBJ2-3,TGTGCCAGCAGCCCAGAGCGGAATACGCAGTATTTT,CASSPERNTQYF
TRBV28,.,few,TRBJ2-5,TGTGCCAGCAGCTCCATTTCGACCCAGTACTTC,CASSSISTQYF
TRBV7-9,.,few,TRBJ2-3,TGTGCCAGCAGCTTAGGCCAGGGGTTAACGCAGTATTTT,CASSLGQGLTQYF
TRBV10-2,TRBD1,.,TRBJ2-7,TGCGCCAGCAGTGTCGCCGGGACAGGGGGCGTCTACGAGCAGTACTTC,CASSVAGTGGVYEQYF
TRBV7-2,.,many,TRBJ2-7,TGTGCCAGCAGCTTAGTGGCCCTCTTCTACGAGCAGTACTTC,CASSLVALFYEQYF
TRBV28,TRBD1,many,TRBJ2-3,TGTGCCAGCAGTCCCAGGGGGAAAGGACAAGATACGCAGTATTTT,CASSPRGKGQDTQYF
TRBV27,.,.,TRBJ2-7,TGTGCCAGCACCCGCGTTGGGGGGCGCGGGGAGCAGTACTTC,CASTRVGGRGEQYF
TRBV19,.,.,TRBJ1-2,TGTGCCAGTAACACCGGGACGAGGGGCTACACCTTC,CASNTGTRGYTF
TRBV20-1,TRBD1,many,TRBJ1-1,TGCAGTGCCCAAATGGGACAGGGGAACACTGAAGCTTTCTTT,CSAQMGQGNTEAFF
TRBV7-8,TRBD2,many,TRBJ2-5,TGTGCCAGCAGTTCCTGGACTAGCGGACAAGAGACCCAGTACTTC,CASSSWTSGQETQYF
TRBV28,TRBD2,.,TRBJ2-3,TGTGCCAGCAGTTTAGTTGCGGGAGCGCCCGTGGATACGCAGTATTTT,CASSLVAGAPVDTQYF
TRBV6-2/TRBV6-3,.,.,TRBJ2-7,TGTGCCAGCAGTCACCGTGGCAGGGGGGAAATCGAGCAGTACTTC,CASSHRGRGEIEQYF
TRBV9,TRBD2,few,TRBJ2-1,TGTGCCAGCAGCGCGCGGGAGGGTATCAACAATGAGCAGTTCTTC,CASSAREGINNEQFF
TRBV15,.,.,TRBJ1-5,TGTGCCACCAGCACCATTTATAGCAATCAGCCCCAGCATTTT,CATSTIYSNQPQHF
TRBV7-2,.,many,TRBJ2-7,TGTGCCAGCAGCTCAAAGACAGGCCCCTACGAGCAGTACTTC,CASSSKTGPYEQYF
TRBV20-1,TRBD1,few,TRBJ2-2,TGCAGTGCTAGCGACACAGGGGGCGACACCGGGGAGCTGTTTTTT,CSASDTGGDTGELFF
TRBV7-2,TRBD2,many,TRBJ2-5,TGTGCCAGCAGCTTAGCCCCGACTAGCGGGAGTGTGACCCAGTACTTC,CASSLAPTSGSVTQYF
TRBV11-2,.,few,TRBJ2-3,TGTGCCAGCAGCCCTGGAGGGCCATCAGATACGCAGTATTTT,CASSPGGPSDTQYF
TRBV12-3/TRBV12-4,.,.,TRBJ1-4,TGTGCCAGCAGTTTTTCGGGGGGTAATGAAAAACTGTTTTTT,CASSFSGGNEKLFF
TRBV7-2,TRBD2,few,TRBJ2-3,TGTGCCAGCAGCCGGGGACTAGCTACAGATACGCAGTATTTT,CASSRGLATDTQYF
TRBV30,.,many,TRBJ2-1,TGTGCCTGGAGCACCGACAGCATCAATGAGCAGTTCTTC,CAWSTDSINEQFF
TRBV10-3,TRBD1,.,TRBJ1-3,TGTGCCATCAGTGAACAGGGGAAAGGAAACACCATATATTTT,CAISEQGKGNTIYF
TRBV4-1,.,.,TRBJ1-1,TGCGCCAGCAGCCAAGTATCGGGTCGGGGTCCGCTTTTGAACACTGAAGCTTTCTTT,CASSQVSGRGPLLNTEAFF
TRBV6-1,.,.,TRBJ2-2,TGTGCCACCTGGCCCGGGGGCACCGGGGAGCTGTTTTTT,CATWPGGTGELFF
TRBV30,.,many,TRBJ2-1,TGTGCCTGGACTAGAAGGTTTGAGCAGTTCTTC,CAWTRRFEQFF
TRBV18,.,many,TRBJ1-1,TGTGCCAGCTCACCGCGGGACACGATGAACACTGAAGCTTTCTTT,CASSPRDTMNTEAFF
TRBV27,.,.,TRBJ2-2,TGTGCCAGCAGCCCCTATAGCGCGAACACCGGGGAGCTGTTTTTT,CASSPYSANTGELFF
TRBV5-1,.,.,TRBJ1-1,TGCGCCAGCAGCTTCCGGACACCGAACACTGAAGCTTTCTTT,CASSFRTPNTEAFF
TRBV2,TRBD1,many,TRBJ1-2,TGTGCCGGGACAGGAACTAACTATGGCTACACCTTC,CAGTGTNYGYTF
TRBV5-4,TRBD1,few,TRBJ1-1,TGTGCCAGCAGTCGGACAGGTGAAGCTTTCTTT,CASSRTGEAFF
TRBV12-3/TRBV12-4,.,few,TRBJ1-2,TGTGCCAGCAGTTTATTCGAAGGTGGCTACACCTTC,CASSLFEGGYTF
TRBV27,.,.,TRBJ2-5,TGTGCCAGCAGTTTACGGTCCAGGGAGACCCAGTACTTC,CASSLRSRETQYF
TRBV7-3,.,few,TRBJ2-2,TGTGCCAGCAGCTTCTCAGGGGGGAGCACCGGGGAGCTGTTTTTT,CASSFSGGSTGELFF
TRBV7-2,.,few,TRBJ1-3,TGTGCCAGCAGCGAAACTCGGAACACCATATATTTT,CASSETRNTIYF
TRBV2,.,many,TRBJ2-7,TGTGCCAGCAGAGCCCGTTGGATGACCTACGAGCAGTACTTC,CASRARWMTYEQYF
TRBV7-9,TRBD1,many,TRBJ1-1,TGTGCCAGCATTAGCCGGGACAGGCTTATTCAAAACACTGAAGCTTTCTTT,CASISRDRLIQNTEAFF
TRBV27,TRBD1,many,TRBJ1-2,TGTGCCAGCAGTTCGATCGGGAGACAGGGTATAGAAGGTGGCTACACCTTC,CASSSIGRQGIEGGYTF
TRBV10-3,.,many,TRBJ2-7,TGTGCCATCAGTGAGTCGAGTCCGGGCCACGAGCAGTACTTC,CAISESSPGHEQYF